Listed below are T cell receptor beta chains from one sample, sequenced in a study of blood T cells in healthy people across ages. One entry per CDR3 protein, called by TCRdb with MiXCR from the 5' RACE reads. The sample consists of hundreds of thousands of distinct CDR3 sequences, roughly two fifths of them appearing once. The specimen sequenced was blood. Receptor source: a man older than 75 in good health. Both conserved end residues are part of each CDR3. The D gene is left open where the match is weak. Some rows mark clone size as missing; the rest say once, few, many or name a class of expanded clone.

>TRBV6-2/TRBV6-3|TRBJ2-7|.|few|12
CASSYMHREQYF
TGTGCCAGCAGTTATATGCATCGCGAGCAGTACTTC
>TRBV29-1|TRBJ2-7|.|few|12
CSVNSPPYEQYF
TGCAGCGTTAACAGTCCCCCCTACGAGCAGTACTTC
>TRBV12-3/TRBV12-4|TRBJ2-3|TRBD1|.|14
CASRDRQGGDTQYF
TGTGCCAGCAGAGACAGACAGGGGGGAGATACGCAGTATTTT
>TRBV19|TRBJ2-1|.|once|15
CASSERDIAYNKQFF
TGTGCCAGTAGTGAACGGGACATCGCCTACAATAAGCAGTTCTTC
>TRBV11-2|TRBJ2-2|.|.|15
CASSFAPKGTGELFF
TGTGCCAGCAGCTTCGCCCCTAAGGGGACCGGGGAGCTGTTTTTT
>TRBV20-1|TRBJ2-7|.|.|13
CSTRVPISYEQYF
TGCAGTACTAGAGTCCCGATCTCCTACGAGCAGTACTTC
>TRBV5-1|TRBJ2-1|.|.|17
CASSLAFGGIPFNEQFF
TGCGCCAGCAGCTTGGCCTTCGGCGGGATCCCTTTCAATGAGCAGTTCTTC
>TRBV7-2|TRBJ2-1|.|few|15
CASSLRGLNYNEQFF
TGTGCCAGCAGCTTAAGGGGACTTAACTACAATGAGCAGTTCTTC
>TRBV12-3/TRBV12-4|TRBJ2-1|TRBD2|.|15
CASSFGLAGRDEQFF
TGTGCCAGCAGTTTCGGGCTAGCGGGGAGGGATGAGCAGTTCTTC
>TRBV7-9|TRBJ2-1|.|few|16
CASSVESGTHYNEQFF
TGTGCCAGCAGCGTAGAGTCCGGGACTCACTACAATGAGCAGTTCTTC
>TRBV18|TRBJ2-1|TRBD1|many|16
CASSPYPGQGINEQFF
TGTGCCAGCTCACCTTATCCGGGACAGGGGATCAATGAGCAGTTCTTC
>TRBV11-2|TRBJ2-5|TRBD2|.|13
CASRPREGGTQYF
TGTGCCAGCAGACCTCGGGAGGGCGGGACCCAGTACTTC
>TRBV9|TRBJ2-3|TRBD2|few|15
CASSIRAGVTDTQYF
TGTGCTAGCAGCATCCGGGCGGGGGTTACAGATACGCAGTATTTT
>TRBV28|TRBJ2-7|.|few|17
CASSLSIQTPNLYEQYF
TGTGCCAGCAGTTTATCTATCCAGACTCCTAACCTCTACGAGCAGTACTTC
>TRBV6-5|TRBJ2-3|TRBD2|many|15
CASSKLLAGDSTQYF
TGTGCCAGCAGTAAACTACTAGCGGGAGATAGTACGCAGTATTTT
>TRBV5-1|TRBJ1-2|TRBD1|few|15
CASSLDPGQGPGYTF
TGCGCCAGCAGCTTGGATCCGGGACAGGGGCCGGGCTACACCTTC
>TRBV30|TRBJ2-7|.|.|13
CAWSQDSSYEQYF
TGTGCCTGGAGTCAGGACAGCTCCTACGAGCAGTACTTC
>TRBV14|TRBJ2-1|.|few|19
CASSQVTRGRMDPYNEQFF
TGTGCCAGCAGCCAAGTCACCCGGGGTCGAATGGACCCTTACAATGAGCAGTTCTTC
>TRBV20-1|TRBJ1-2|.|few|13
CSAPGTTNYGYTF
TGCAGTGCCCCCGGGACAACTAACTATGGCTACACCTTC
>TRBV7-9|TRBJ1-1|.|few|13
CASSLTIGTEAFF
TGTGCCAGCAGCTTAACCATCGGGACTGAAGCTTTCTTT
>TRBV21-1|TRBJ2-3|.|.|18
CASSKMGLAGSRTDTQYF
TGTGCCAGCAGCAAAATGGGACTAGCGGGAAGCCGCACAGATACGCAGTATTTT
>TRBV7-8|TRBJ2-1|.|many|16
CASSLARWQGGNEQFF
TGTGCCAGCAGCTTAGCGAGATGGCAGGGTGGAAATGAGCAGTTCTTC
>TRBV30|TRBJ2-5|TRBD2|few|15
CAWSVRRGGPETQYF
TGTGCCTGGAGTGTCCGGCGGGGGGGCCCAGAGACCCAGTACTTC
>TRBV28|TRBJ1-1|.|.|12
CASNELNTEAFF
TGTGCCAGCAACGAACTGAACACTGAAGCTTTCTTT
>TRBV12-3/TRBV12-4|TRBJ2-1|.|.|14
CASSLVSDSREQFF
TGTGCCAGCAGTTTAGTTTCGGACAGTCGCGAACAGTTCTTC
>TRBV7-2|TRBJ2-1|.|many|13
CASSLGPGVEQFF
TGTGCCAGCAGCTTAGGCCCTGGTGTTGAGCAGTTCTTC
>TRBV29-1|TRBJ2-6|TRBD2|many|15
CSVSTGGSGANVLTF
TGCAGCGTTTCCACGGGGGGGTCGGGGGCCAACGTCCTGACTTTC
>TRBV9|TRBJ1-2|.|few|13
CASSVTSSGGYTF
TGTGCCAGCAGCGTAACCTCTAGTGGCGGCTACACCTTC
>TRBV5-1|TRBJ2-5|.|.|14
CASQRGQGQETQYF
TGCGCCAGCCAGCGCGGGCAGGGCCAAGAGACCCAGTACTTC
>TRBV6-2/TRBV6-3|TRBJ2-7|.|.|14
CASTSGAGSYEQYF
TGTGCCAGCACATCAGGGGCAGGTTCTTACGAGCAGTACTTC
>TRBV20-1|TRBJ1-1|.|.|12
CSGANGDTEAFF
TGCAGCGGGGCTAACGGGGACACTGAAGCTTTCTTT
>TRBV12-3/TRBV12-4|TRBJ2-7|.|.|14
CASSRDTGYYEQYF
TGTGCCAGCAGCCGGGACACAGGATACTACGAGCAGTACTTC
>TRBV6-1|TRBJ1-2|.|.|12
CASKPGAYGYTF
TGTGCCAGCAAACCGGGGGCCTATGGCTACACCTTC
>TRBV24-1|TRBJ2-2|.|.|17
CATSDPTGNFDTGELFF
TGTGCCACCAGTGACCCCACAGGGAACTTCGACACCGGGGAGCTGTTTTTT
>TRBV4-1|TRBJ2-3|.|many|18
CASSQSARGGVYTDTQYF
TGCGCCAGCAGCCAAAGTGCCAGAGGGGGAGTGTACACAGATACGCAGTATTTT
>TRBV14|TRBJ2-5|.|.|13
CASSRRVRETQYF
TGTGCCAGCAGCAGGAGGGTTCGAGAGACCCAGTACTTC
>TRBV10-3|TRBJ2-3|TRBD2|.|16
CAISEPWRQGGDTQYF
TGTGCCATCAGTGAGCCGTGGCGGCAGGGAGGGGATACGCAGTATTTT
>TRBV15|TRBJ2-1|.|.|13
CATSSGQYNEQFF
TGTGCCACCAGCAGCGGACAATACAATGAGCAGTTCTTC
>TRBV6-5|TRBJ1-5|.|.|15
CASSIGGHSNQPQHF
TGTGCCAGCAGCATAGGGGGACATAGCAATCAGCCCCAGCATTTT
>TRBV7-2|TRBJ2-5|TRBD1|few|15
CASSLAGTDQETQYF
TGTGCCAGCAGCTTAGCCGGGACAGACCAAGAGACCCAGTACTTC
>TRBV6-1|TRBJ2-3|.|.|15
CASSERGDSTDTQYF
TGTGCCAGCAGTGAAAGGGGAGATAGCACAGATACGCAGTATTTT
>TRBV6-5|TRBJ1-5|.|few|16
CASSYSRVGGNQPQHF
TGTGCCAGCAGTTACTCGAGGGTCGGGGGCAATCAGCCCCAGCATTTT
>TRBV27|TRBJ2-7|.|few|14
CASSFQGRTYEQYF
TGTGCCAGCAGTTTCCAGGGCCGAACCTACGAGCAGTACTTC
>TRBV6-2/TRBV6-3|TRBJ1-6|.|many|13
CASRGPPATPLHF
TGTGCCAGCAGGGGACCGCCGGCGACACCCCTCCACTTT
>TRBV20-1|TRBJ1-5|.|.|12
CSAVGGGQPQHF
TGCAGTGCTGTAGGGGGGGGTCAGCCCCAGCATTTT
>TRBV18|TRBJ1-1|TRBD1|.|14
CASLPDRGYTEAFF
TGTGCCAGCCTACCTGACAGGGGTTATACTGAAGCTTTCTTT
>TRBV6-2/TRBV6-3|TRBJ2-3|.|.|15
CASSRLGGGTDTQYF
TGTGCCAGCAGTCGCCTTGGGGGCGGCACAGATACGCAGTATTTT
>TRBV12-5|TRBJ2-7|.|.|12
CASGELPYEQYF
TGTGCTAGTGGTGAACTTCCGTACGAGCAGTACTTC
>TRBV11-1|TRBJ2-1|.|.|17
CASSLMQATLKNNEQFF
TGTGCCAGCAGCTTAATGCAAGCTACCTTGAAAAACAATGAGCAGTTCTTC
>TRBV6-2/TRBV6-3|TRBJ2-7|.|few|10
CASMDYEQYF
TGTGCCAGCATGGACTACGAGCAGTACTTC
>TRBV5-1|TRBJ2-1|.|few|10
CAKGDYEQFF
TGCGCCAAGGGAGACTATGAGCAGTTCTTC
>TRBV24-1|TRBJ2-7|.|few|17
CATSDLKSGLGYNEQYF
TGTGCCACCAGTGATTTGAAAAGCGGTTTGGGGTACAATGAGCAGTACTTC
>TRBV15|TRBJ2-1|.|.|12
CATSTSFEEQFF
TGTGCCACCAGCACGAGTTTTGAAGAGCAGTTCTTC